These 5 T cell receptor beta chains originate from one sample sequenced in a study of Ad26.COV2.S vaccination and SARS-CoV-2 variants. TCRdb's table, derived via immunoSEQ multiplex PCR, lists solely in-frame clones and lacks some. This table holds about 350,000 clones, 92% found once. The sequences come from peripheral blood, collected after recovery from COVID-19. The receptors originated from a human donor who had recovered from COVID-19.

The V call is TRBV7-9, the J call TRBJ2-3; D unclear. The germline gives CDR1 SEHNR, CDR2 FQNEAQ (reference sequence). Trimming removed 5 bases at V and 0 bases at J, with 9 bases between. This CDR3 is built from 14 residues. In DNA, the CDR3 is TGTGCCAGCAGCCTGGAAAAGAGCACAGATACGCAGTATTTT. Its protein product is CASSLEKSTDTQYF.

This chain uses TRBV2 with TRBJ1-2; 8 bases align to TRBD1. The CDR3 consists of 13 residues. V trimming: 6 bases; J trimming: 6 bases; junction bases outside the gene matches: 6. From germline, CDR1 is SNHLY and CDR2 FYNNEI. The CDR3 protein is CASRSGTGHGYTF. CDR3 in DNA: TGTGCCAGCAGATCCGGGACAGGCCATGGCTACACCTTC. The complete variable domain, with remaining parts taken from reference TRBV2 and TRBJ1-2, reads EPEVTQTPSHQVTQMGQEVILRCVPISNHLYFYWYRQILGQKVEFLVSFYNNEISEKSEIFDDQFSVERPDGSNFTLKIRSTKLEDSAMYFCASRSGTGHGYTFGSGTRLTVV.

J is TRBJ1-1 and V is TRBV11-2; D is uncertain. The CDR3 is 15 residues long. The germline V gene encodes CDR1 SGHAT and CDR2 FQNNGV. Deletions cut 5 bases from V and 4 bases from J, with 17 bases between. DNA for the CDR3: TGTGCCAGCAGCACCCGTCGGAGAGGTAGCACTGAAGCTTTCTTT. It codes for CASSTRRRGSTEAFF. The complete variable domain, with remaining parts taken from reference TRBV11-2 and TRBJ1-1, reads EAGVAQSPRYKIIEKRQSVAFWCNPISGHATLYWYQQILGQGPKLLIQFQNNGVVDDSQLPKDRFSAERLKGVDSTLKIQPAKLEDSAVYLCASSTRRRGSTEAFFGQGTRLTVV.

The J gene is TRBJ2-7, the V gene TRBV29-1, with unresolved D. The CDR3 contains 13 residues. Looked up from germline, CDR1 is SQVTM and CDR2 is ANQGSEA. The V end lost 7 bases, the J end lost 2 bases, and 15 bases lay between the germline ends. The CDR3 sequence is CSAGIVGPYEQYF. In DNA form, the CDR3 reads TGCAGCGCCGGTATTGTCGGTCCCTACGAGCAGTACTTC.

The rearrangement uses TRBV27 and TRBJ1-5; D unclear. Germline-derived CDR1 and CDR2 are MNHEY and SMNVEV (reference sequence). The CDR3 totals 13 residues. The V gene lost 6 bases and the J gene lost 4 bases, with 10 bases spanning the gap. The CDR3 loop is CASRRHGNQPQHF. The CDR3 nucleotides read TGTGCCAGCAGACGGCATGGAAATCAGCCCCAGCATTTT.